This TCR beta chain derives from a study of technical replicates of blood from a handful of donors. Repertoires were generated with immunoSEQ multiplex PCR, while TCRdb's copy carries only in-frame clones and drops some. This sample has 55,000 to 80,000 clones, with roughly 96% found just once. Germline V gene data show CDR1 as PRHDT and CDR2 as FYEKMQ (reference sequence). The CDR3 contains 16 residues. V lost 4 bases to trimming and J lost 2 bases; unmatched junction nucleotides: 5. Input material: T cells isolated from PBMCs. This TCR was recovered from a human donor in good health. The chain links TRBV13 to TRBJ2-6; TRBD1 matches 7 bases. The CDR3 nucleotides read TGTGCCAGCAGCTCGGCAGACAGGGCTGGGGCCAACGTCCTGACTTTC. This gives the protein CASSSADRAGANVLTF.